This T cell receptor (beta chain) was documented in a study of CD8+CD57+ T cells in acquired aplastic anemia. Study as a whole: Mean DNA quantity obtained from sorted CD4+ and CD8+ cells was around 3.2 ug.

All sequencing subjects had displayed CD8+CD57+ cell expansion on flow cytometry. Severe acquired aplastic anemia was present in all patients. Germline loops: CDR1 MGHDK, CDR2 SYGVNS. V was shortened by 5 bases and J by 6 bases, with 14 bases between the two germline ends. CDR3 length equals 15 residues. Study results and caveats: Comparison of patients with controls identified 25 to 30 shared CD8+ CDR3 sequences. Researchers reported that CD8+ Simpson's diversity was not significantly different in patients versus controls.

According to the study, genomic DNA was the template for TCR beta VDJ and CDR3 profiling. TCRdb re-derived calls from the reads in MiXCR, one entry per CDR3 protein. The data hold around 80,000 distinct CDR3 sequences, with roughly 72% observed a single time. A single count supports this clonotype. Antigen unknown. Sequenced input: sorted CD4+, CD8+, or CD8+CD57+ T cells (not recorded which) from PBMCs. The V gene is TRBV25-1, the J gene TRBJ1-6; a weak D match, TRBD1 (6 bases). The sequence came from a human donor with aplastic anemia. This chain's CDR3 is CASSPPRTANSPLHF. CDR3 DNA sequence: TGTGCCAGCAGTCCCCCCCGGACAGCTAATTCACCCCTCCACTTT.